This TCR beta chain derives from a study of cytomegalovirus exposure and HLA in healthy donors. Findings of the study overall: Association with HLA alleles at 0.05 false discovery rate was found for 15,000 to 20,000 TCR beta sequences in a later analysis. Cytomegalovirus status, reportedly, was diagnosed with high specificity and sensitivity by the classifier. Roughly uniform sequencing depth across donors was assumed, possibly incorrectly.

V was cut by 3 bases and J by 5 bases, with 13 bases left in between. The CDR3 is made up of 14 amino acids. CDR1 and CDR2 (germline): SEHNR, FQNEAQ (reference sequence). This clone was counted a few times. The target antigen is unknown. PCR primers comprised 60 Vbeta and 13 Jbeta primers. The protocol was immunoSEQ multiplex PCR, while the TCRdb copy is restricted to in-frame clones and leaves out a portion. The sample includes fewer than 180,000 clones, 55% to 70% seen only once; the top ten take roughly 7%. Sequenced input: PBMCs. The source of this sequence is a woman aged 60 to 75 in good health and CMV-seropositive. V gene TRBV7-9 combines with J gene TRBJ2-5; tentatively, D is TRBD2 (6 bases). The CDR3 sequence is CASSLIAVGETQYF. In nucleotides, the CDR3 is TGTGCCAGCAGCTTGATAGCGGTCGGGGAGACCCAGTACTTC. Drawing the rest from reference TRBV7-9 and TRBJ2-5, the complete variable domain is DTGVSQNPRHKITKRGQNVTFRCDPISEHNRLYWYRQTLGQGPEFLTYFQNEAQLEKSRLLSDRFSAERPKGSFSTLEIQRTEQGDSAMYLCASSLIAVGETQYFGPGTRLLVL.